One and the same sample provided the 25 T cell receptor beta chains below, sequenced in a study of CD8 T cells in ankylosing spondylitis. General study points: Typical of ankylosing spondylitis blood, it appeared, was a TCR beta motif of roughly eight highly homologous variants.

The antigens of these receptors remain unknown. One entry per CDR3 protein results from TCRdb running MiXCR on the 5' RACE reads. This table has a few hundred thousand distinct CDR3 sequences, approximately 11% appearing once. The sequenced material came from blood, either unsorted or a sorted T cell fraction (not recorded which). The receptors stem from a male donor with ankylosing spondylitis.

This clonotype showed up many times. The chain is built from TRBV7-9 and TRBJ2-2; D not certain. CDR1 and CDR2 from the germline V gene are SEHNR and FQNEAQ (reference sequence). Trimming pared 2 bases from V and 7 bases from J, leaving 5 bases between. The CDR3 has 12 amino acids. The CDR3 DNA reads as TGTGCCAGCAGCTTACGACACGGGGAGCTGTTTTTT. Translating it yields CASSLRHGELFF.

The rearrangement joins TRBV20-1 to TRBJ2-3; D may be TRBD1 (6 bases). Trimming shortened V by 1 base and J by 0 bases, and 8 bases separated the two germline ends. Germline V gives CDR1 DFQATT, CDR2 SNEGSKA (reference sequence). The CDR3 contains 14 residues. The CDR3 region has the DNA TGCAGTGCTAGAGGGACAGTTAGCACAGATACGCAGTATTTT. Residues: CSARGTVSTDTQYF.

CDR3 amino acids: CASSTTGTHSYEQYF. CDR3 bases: TGTGCCAGCAGCACGACAGGGACCCACTCCTACGAGCAGTACTTC. This sequence joins TRBV5-4 and TRBJ2-7, with 7 bases aligning to TRBD1. Germline assignment: CDR1 SGHNT and CDR2 YYREEE (reference sequence). V was pared by 4 bases and J by 0 bases, with 7 bases of the junction left unmatched. The CDR3 totals 15 residues.

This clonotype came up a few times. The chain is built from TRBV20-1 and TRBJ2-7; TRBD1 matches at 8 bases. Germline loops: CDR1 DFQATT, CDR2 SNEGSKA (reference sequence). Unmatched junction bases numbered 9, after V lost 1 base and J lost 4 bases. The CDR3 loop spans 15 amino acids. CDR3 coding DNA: TGCAGTGCTAGAGGAGGCCAGGGGGCGCCTTACGAGCAGTACTTC. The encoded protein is CSARGGQGAPYEQYF.

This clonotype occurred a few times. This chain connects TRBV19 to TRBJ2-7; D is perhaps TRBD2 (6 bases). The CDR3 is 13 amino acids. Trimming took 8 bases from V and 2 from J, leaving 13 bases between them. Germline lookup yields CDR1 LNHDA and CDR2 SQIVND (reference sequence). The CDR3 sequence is CASGSSGTYEQYF. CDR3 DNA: TGTGCCAGTGGAAGTAGCGGTACCTACGAGCAGTACTTC. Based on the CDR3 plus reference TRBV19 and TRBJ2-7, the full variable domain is DGGITQSPKYLFRKEGQNVTLSCEQNLNHDAMYWYRQDPGQGLRLIYYSQIVNDFQKGDIAEGYSVSREKKESFPLTVTSAQKNPTAFYLCASGSSGTYEQYFGPGTRLTVT.

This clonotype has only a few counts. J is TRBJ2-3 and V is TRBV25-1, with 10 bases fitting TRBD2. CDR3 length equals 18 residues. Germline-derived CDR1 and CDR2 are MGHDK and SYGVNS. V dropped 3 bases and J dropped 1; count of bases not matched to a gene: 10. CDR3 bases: TGTGCCAGCAGTGACCCTAGCGGGAGTACAGGCGGCACAGATACGCAGTATTTT. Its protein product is CASSDPSGSTGGTDTQYF. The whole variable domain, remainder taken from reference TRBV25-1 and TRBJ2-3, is EADIYQTPRYLVIGTGKKITLECSQTMGHDKMYWYQQDPGMELHLIHYSYGVNSTEKGDLSSESTVSRIRTEHFPLTLESARPSHTSQYLCASSDPSGSTGGTDTQYFGPGTRLTVL.

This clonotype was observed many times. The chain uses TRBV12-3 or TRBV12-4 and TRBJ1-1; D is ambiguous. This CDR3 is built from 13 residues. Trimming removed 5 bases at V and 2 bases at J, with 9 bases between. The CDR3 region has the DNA TGTGCCAGCAGTCTAACGAGAAACACTGAAGCTTTCTTT. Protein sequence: CASSLTRNTEAFF.

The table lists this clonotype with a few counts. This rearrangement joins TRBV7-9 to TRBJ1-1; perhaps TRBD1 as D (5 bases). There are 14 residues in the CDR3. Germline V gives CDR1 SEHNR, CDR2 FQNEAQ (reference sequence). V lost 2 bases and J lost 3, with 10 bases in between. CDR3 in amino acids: CASSLRGSHTEAFF. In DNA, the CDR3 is TGTGCCAGCAGCTTAAGGGGTTCGCACACTGAAGCTTTCTTT. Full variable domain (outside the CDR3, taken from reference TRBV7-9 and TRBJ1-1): DTGVSQNPRHKITKRGQNVTFRCDPISEHNRLYWYRQTLGQGPEFLTYFQNEAQLEKSRLLSDRFSAERPKGSFSTLEIQRTEQGDSAMYLCASSLRGSHTEAFFGQGTRLTVV.

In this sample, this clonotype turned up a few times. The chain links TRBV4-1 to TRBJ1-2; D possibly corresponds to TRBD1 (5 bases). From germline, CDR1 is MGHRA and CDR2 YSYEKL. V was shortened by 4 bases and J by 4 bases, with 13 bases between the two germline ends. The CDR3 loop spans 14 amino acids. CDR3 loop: CASSPGAGPYGYTF. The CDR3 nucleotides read TGCGCCAGCAGCCCCGGGGCAGGACCCTATGGCTACACCTTC.

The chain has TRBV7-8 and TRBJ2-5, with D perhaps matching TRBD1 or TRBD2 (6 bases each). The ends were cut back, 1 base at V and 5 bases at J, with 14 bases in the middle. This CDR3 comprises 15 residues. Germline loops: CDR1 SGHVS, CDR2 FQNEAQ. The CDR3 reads CASSLGVQGGETQYF. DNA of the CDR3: TGTGCCAGCAGCTTAGGGGTACAGGGAGGTGAGACCCAGTACTTC.

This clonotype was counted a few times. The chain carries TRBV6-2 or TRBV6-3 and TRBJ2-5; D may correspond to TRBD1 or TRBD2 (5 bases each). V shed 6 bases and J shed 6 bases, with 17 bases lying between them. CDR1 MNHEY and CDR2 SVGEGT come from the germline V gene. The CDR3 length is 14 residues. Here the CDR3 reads CASSSGTLLKTQYF. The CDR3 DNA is TGTGCCAGCAGCTCCGGGACCCTGCTTAAGACCCAGTACTTC.

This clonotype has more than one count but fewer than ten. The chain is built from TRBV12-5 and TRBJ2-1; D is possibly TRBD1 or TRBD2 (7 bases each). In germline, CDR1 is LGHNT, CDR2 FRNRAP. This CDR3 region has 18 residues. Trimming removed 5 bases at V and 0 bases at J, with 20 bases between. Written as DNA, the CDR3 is TGTGCTAGTGGTGGTGAGGGGAGGGGGCCAATCTCCTACAATGAGCAGTTCTTC. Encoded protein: CASGGEGRGPISYNEQFF. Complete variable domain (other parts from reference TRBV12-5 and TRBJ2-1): DARVTQTPRHKVTEMGQEVTMRCQPILGHNTVFWYRQTMMQGLELLAYFRNRAPLDDSGMPKDRFSAEMPDATLATLKIQPSEPRDSAVYFCASGGEGRGPISYNEQFFGPGTRLTVL.

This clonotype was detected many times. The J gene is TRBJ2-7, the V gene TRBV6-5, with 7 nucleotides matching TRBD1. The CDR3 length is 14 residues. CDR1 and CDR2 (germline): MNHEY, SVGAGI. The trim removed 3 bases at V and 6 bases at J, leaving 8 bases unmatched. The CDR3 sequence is CASSYFRGSFEQYF. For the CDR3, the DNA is TGTGCCAGCAGTTATTTCAGGGGGAGCTTCGAGCAGTACTTC.

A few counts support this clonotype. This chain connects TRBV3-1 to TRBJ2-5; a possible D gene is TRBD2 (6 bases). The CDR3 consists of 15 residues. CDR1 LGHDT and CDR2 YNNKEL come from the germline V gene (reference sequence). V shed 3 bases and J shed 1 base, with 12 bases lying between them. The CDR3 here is CASSQAGSGQETQYF. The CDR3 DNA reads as TGTGCCAGCAGCCAGGCCGGGAGCGGCCAAGAGACCCAGTACTTC.

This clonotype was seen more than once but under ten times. CDR3 sequence reads: CACPPRAGGEGTEAFF. CDR3 coding DNA: TGTGCCTGCCCTCCAAGGGCGGGGGGAGAAGGCACTGAAGCTTTCTTT. This rearrangement joins TRBV30 to TRBJ1-1; TRBD1 might be the D (5 bases). V was trimmed by 6 bases and J by 4 bases, leaving 24 bases between them. There are 16 residues in the CDR3. Looked up from germline, CDR1 is GTSNPN and CDR2 is SVGIG (reference sequence).

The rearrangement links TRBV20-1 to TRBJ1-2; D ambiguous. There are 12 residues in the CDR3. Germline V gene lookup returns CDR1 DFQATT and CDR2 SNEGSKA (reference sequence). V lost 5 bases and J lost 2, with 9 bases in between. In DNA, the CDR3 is TGCAGTGCTGGCACGGAAAACTATGGCTACACCTTC. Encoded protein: CSAGTENYGYTF.

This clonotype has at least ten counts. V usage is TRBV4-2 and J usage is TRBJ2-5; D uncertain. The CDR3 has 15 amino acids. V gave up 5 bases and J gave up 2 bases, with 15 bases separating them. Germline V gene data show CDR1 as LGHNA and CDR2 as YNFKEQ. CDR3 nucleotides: TGTGCCAGCAGCTCACAAGTGGGGTCACAAGAGACCCAGTACTTC. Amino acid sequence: CASSSQVGSQETQYF.

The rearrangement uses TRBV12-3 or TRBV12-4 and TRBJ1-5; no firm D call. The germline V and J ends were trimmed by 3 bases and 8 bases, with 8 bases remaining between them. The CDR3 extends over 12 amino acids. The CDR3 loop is CASSFSAEPQHF. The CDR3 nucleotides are TGTGCCAGCAGTTTCTCAGCCGAGCCCCAGCATTTT.

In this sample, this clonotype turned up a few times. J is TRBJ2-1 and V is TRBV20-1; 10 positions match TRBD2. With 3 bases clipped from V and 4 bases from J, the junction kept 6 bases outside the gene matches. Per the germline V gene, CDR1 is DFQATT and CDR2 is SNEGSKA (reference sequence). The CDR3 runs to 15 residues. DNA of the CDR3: TGCAGTGCTAGGCCCGGGACTAGCGTTTACAATGAGCAGTTCTTC. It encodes CSARPGTSVYNEQFF.

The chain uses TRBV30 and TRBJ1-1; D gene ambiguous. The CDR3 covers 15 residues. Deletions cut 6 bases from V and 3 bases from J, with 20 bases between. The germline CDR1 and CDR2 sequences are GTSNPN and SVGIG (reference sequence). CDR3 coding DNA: TGTGCCTGCCCGGTAGGGTCGAAGGTTGACACTGAAGCTTTCTTT. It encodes CACPVGSKVDTEAFF.

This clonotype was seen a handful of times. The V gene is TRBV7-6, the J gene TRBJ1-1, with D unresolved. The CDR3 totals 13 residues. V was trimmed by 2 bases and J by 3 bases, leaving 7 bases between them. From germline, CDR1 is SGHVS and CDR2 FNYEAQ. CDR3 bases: TGTGCCAGCAGCTTATCAGTTGACACTGAAGCTTTCTTT. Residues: CASSLSVDTEAFF.

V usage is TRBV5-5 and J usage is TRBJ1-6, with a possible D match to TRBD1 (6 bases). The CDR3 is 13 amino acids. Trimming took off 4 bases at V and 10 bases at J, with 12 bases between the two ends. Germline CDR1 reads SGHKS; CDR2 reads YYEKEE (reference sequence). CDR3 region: CASSRGGRSPLHF. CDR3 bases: TGTGCCAGCAGCCGAGGGGGGAGATCACCCCTCCACTTT.

The CDR3 region is CSARRLLLAKNIQYF. In DNA, the CDR3 is TGCAGTGCTCGACGACTACTTCTAGCCAAAAACATTCAGTACTTC. The chain carries TRBV20-1 and TRBJ2-4; tentatively, D is TRBD2 (5 bases). Germline V gene data show CDR1 as DFQATT and CDR2 as SNEGSKA (reference sequence). The CDR3 consists of 15 residues. V lost 5 bases and J 0 bases, leaving 14 bases between the germline ends.

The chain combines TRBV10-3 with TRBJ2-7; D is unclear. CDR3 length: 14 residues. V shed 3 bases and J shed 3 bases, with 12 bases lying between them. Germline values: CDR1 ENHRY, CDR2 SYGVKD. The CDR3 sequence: CAISDGAAFYEQYF. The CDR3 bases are TGTGCCATCAGTGACGGCGCGGCCTTCTACGAGCAGTACTTC.

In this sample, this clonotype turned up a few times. The CDR3 region is CASSEYSGQVNTAFF. Written as DNA, the CDR3 is TGTGCCAGCAGTGAATATTCCGGACAGGTAAATACGGCTTTCTTT. The chain links TRBV25-1 to TRBJ1-1; 7 bases are a match to TRBD1. The germline CDR1 and CDR2 sequences are MGHDK and SYGVNS. V lost 0 bases, J lost 11 bases, and 12 bases stayed unmatched. This CDR3 contains 15 residues.